This T cell receptor beta chain was profiled in a study of chemoradiotherapy in HPV16-positive cancers (dated by TCRdb to between 2020 and 2023). For the study in its entirety: Candidate HPV-specific T-cell clones and common TCR motifs were defined through functional T-cell assays on cells from a couple of HPV16-positive patients. The candidate HPV-specific TCRs and motifs were subsequently tracked in TCR repertoires obtained from fewer than 95 patients with HPV-related cancers. Whether T-cell immunity against the HPV oncoproteins E6 and E7 changes during chemoradiotherapy and whether survival is affected by this immunity were examined in the study. Summary of the overall study and its limitations: Expansion of candidate HPV-specific clones and E7-related TCR motifs was observed in the tumor microenvironment during treatment, whereas no such expansion was observed for non-HPV-specific T cells. Only a couple of HPV16-positive patients were used to derive the functional definition of HPV-specific T cells, and the survival association was reported for HPV16-positive patients. Improved recurrence-free survival in HPV16-positive patients was associated with expansion of HPV-responsive T cells during chemoradiotherapy.

Because repertoires were sampled repeatedly during chemoradiotherapy, clonal expansion in the tumor microenvironment could be followed. The library came from the immunoSEQ multiplex PCR assay. This is the immuneACCESS table as TCRdb keeps it, with only in-frame sequences that have V and J called. A part of the clones is gone; compared with another copy, unresolved V genes explain less than half, and the rest is unexplained. Recorded for this sample are over 13,000 clones; 65% to 80% of them occurred a single time. Over 8% of the sample belongs to the ten largest clones. Concerning this clone itself: Its antigen is currently not known. Per-base qualities were not stored, and no clone one base away is much larger.

According to the germline V gene, CDR1 reads MDHEN and CDR2 reads SYDVKM. Including the terminal cysteine and phenylalanine, the CDR3 comprises 12 residues. Only CDR3 DNA is held: 36 bases, read in frame from base 1. Trimming removed 5 bases from V and 5 bases from J, leaving 6 bases between the germline ends. This receptor was obtained from a human donor with HPV-associated anogenital cancer. The specimen was obtained from a patient who underwent chemoradiotherapy. This sequence uses TRBV28 and TRBJ2-2; no D gene is confidently identified. The nucleotide sequence reads as follows: TGTGCCAGCAGTCCTTGGACCGGGGAGCTGTTTTTT. This codes for CASSPWTGELFF.